These 32 T cell receptor beta chains were all obtained from the same sample, sequenced in a study of CD8+ T cells in alopecia areata. Isolated RNA was reverse transcribed into cDNA used as the sequencing template. Some clones are missing from TCRdb's copy, which holds only in-frame ones; the method was immunoSEQ multiplex PCR. The sample lists roughly 70,000 clones; over 25% were seen once. As to treatment: oral pan-JAK inhibitor, 5-10 mg twice daily. Sequenced material: CD8+ T cells sorted from blood, taken at week 4, from a patient treated with tofacitinib. The source is a human donor with alopecia areata.

The rearrangement joins TRBV29-1 to TRBJ2-3; D is undetermined. This CDR3 contains 13 residues. V was shortened by 6 bases and J by 5 bases, with 15 bases between the two germline ends. Looked up from germline, CDR1 is SQVTM and CDR2 is ANQGSEA. The CDR3 loop reads CSVWTLSGDTQYF. The CDR3 DNA sequence: TGCAGCGTCTGGACCCTATCAGGAGATACGCAGTATTTT.

This clone appeared a few times. This chain uses TRBV29-1 with TRBJ1-1; D is ambiguous. The CDR3 contains 11 residues. Germline CDR1 reads SQVTM; CDR2 reads ANQGSEA. Trimming took 5 bases from V and 5 from J, leaving 9 bases between them. CDR3 DNA sequence: TGCAGCGTTTCTGGATGGACTGAAGCTTTCTTT. Translating it yields CSVSGWTEAFF.

V and J are TRBV7-8 and TRBJ2-5; D is unresolved. Trimming removed 2 bases at V and 5 bases at J, with 3 bases between. Germline V gene data show CDR1 as SGHVS and CDR2 as FQNEAQ. CDR3 length: 11 residues. CDR3 sequence: CASSLSETQYF. In DNA form, the CDR3 reads TGTGCCAGCAGCTTAAGTGAGACCCAGTACTTC.

This rearrangement joins TRBV29-1 to TRBJ2-7; D is unresolved. V was trimmed by 2 bases and J by 2 bases, leaving 10 bases between them. This CDR3 has 13 residues. Germline V CDR1 and CDR2: SQVTM, ANQGSEA. CDR3 DNA sequence: TGCAGCGTTGAAAACAGAATTCCCTACGAGCAGTACTTC. The encoded protein is CSVENRIPYEQYF.

This clone was counted a few times. V gene TRBV27 combines with J gene TRBJ1-5; TRBD1 matches 8 bases. Germline V gene sequence: CDR1 MNHEY, CDR2 SMNVEV (reference sequence). The CDR3 consists of 15 residues. V shed 6 bases and J 2 bases; nucleotides not matched to a gene: 6. This CDR3 is CASSIGGQGNQPQHF. The CDR3 bases are TGTGCCAGCAGCATTGGGGGACAGGGCAATCAGCCCCAGCATTTT.

This clone was seen repeatedly, ten times or more. The chain couples TRBV6-4 to TRBJ1-1; no clear D. Germline assignment: CDR1 MRHNA and CDR2 SNTAGT. The CDR3 consists of 18 residues. V dropped 5 bases and J dropped 2 bases, with 24 bases sitting between them. This CDR3 reads CASSSRPEPAYPNTEAFF. The CDR3 DNA reads as TGTGCCAGCAGTTCTAGACCCGAACCCGCGTACCCCAACACTGAAGCTTTCTTT.

The rearrangement joins TRBV29-1 to TRBJ2-1; possibly TRBD1 or TRBD2 for D (5 bases each). The V gene's germline CDR1 is SQVTM and CDR2 ANQGSEA. The CDR3 contains 16 residues. Deletions cut 2 bases from V and 0 bases from J, with 14 bases between. The CDR3: CSVERGAESSYNEQFF. In DNA, the CDR3 is TGCAGCGTTGAACGAGGGGCGGAAAGCTCCTACAATGAGCAGTTCTTC.

This clone was seen only a few times. The chain links TRBV27 to TRBJ1-5; 7 nucleotides line up with TRBD1. The V and J ends lost 6 bases and 2 bases, in that order; junction bases with no gene match: 7. This CDR3 comprises 15 residues. From germline, CDR1 is MNHEY and CDR2 SMNVEV (reference sequence). CDR3 in DNA: TGTGCCAGCAGGGAAACAGGGGAGGGCAATCAGCCCCAGCATTTT. Its protein product is CASRETGEGNQPQHF.

The J gene is TRBJ2-2, the V gene TRBV29-1; 11 nucleotides line up with TRBD2. V was clipped by 6 bases and J by 7 bases; unmatched bases: 10. Germline V gene sequence: CDR1 SQVTM, CDR2 ANQGSEA. There are 15 residues in the CDR3. CDR3 residues: CSVDVTSGMSGELFF. In nucleotides, the CDR3 is TGCAGCGTGGACGTGACTAGCGGGATGAGCGGGGAGCTGTTTTTT.

The genes are TRBV28 and TRBJ1-5; D is ambiguous. The CDR3 runs to 14 residues. Germline V gives CDR1 MDHEN, CDR2 SYDVKM. V lost 6 bases, J lost 3 bases, and 12 bases lay in between. The CDR3 DNA sequence: TGTGCCAGCAGCTCTCGGGGAAACAATCAGCCCCAGCATTTT. This encodes CASSSRGNNQPQHF. The complete variable domain, with remaining parts taken from reference TRBV28 and TRBJ1-5, reads DVKVTQSSRYLVKRTGEKVFLECVQDMDHENMFWYRQDPGLGLRLIYFSYDVKMKEKGDIPEGYSVSREKKERFSLILESASTNQTSMYLCASSSRGNNQPQHFGDGTRLSIL.

This clone occurred a few times. The chain has TRBV5-1 and TRBJ2-2; no definite D call. The V end was cut by 0 bases, the J end by 7 bases, with 7 bases between. CDR3 length: 13 amino acids. The V gene's germline CDR1 is SGHRS and CDR2 YFSETQ. CDR3: CASSLALSGELFF. For the CDR3, the DNA is TGCGCCAGCAGCTTGGCCCTGAGCGGGGAGCTGTTTTTT. The full variable domain, its missing parts supplied by reference TRBV5-1 and TRBJ2-2, is KAGVTQTPRYLIKTRGQQVTLSCSPISGHRSVSWYQQTPGQGLQFLFEYFSETQRNKGNFPGRFSGRQFSNSRSEMNVSTLELGDSALYLCASSLALSGELFFGEGSRLTVL.

The chain couples TRBV30 to TRBJ2-6; D uncertain. V gave up 2 bases and J gave up 1 base, with 9 bases separating them. CDR3 length: 15 residues. Germline V CDR1 and CDR2: GTSNPN, SVGIG (reference sequence). CDR3 DNA sequence: TGTGCCTGGAGTTATGATTTATCTGGGGCCAACGTCCTGACTTTC. This sequence encodes CAWSYDLSGANVLTF.

The V call is TRBV6-5, the J call TRBJ2-3; TRBD2 aligns across 14 bases. This CDR3 has 15 residues. CDR1 and CDR2 from the germline V gene are MNHEY and SVGAGI. Unmatched junction bases numbered 3, after V lost 4 bases and J lost 6 bases. The CDR3 is CASSSGLAGVDTQYF. The CDR3 region has the DNA TGTGCCAGCAGTTCGGGACTAGCGGGAGTTGATACGCAGTATTTT.

The sample holds a few counts of this clone. The gene calls are TRBV19 and TRBJ2-5; D may be TRBD2 (5 bases). The CDR3 runs 14 residues. Germline CDR1 and CDR2: LNHDA and SQIVND (reference sequence). Between the trimmed V and J ends, which lost 6 bases and 3 bases, there was a span of 14 bases. CDR3 residues: CASRTFVGEETQYF. CDR3 sequence (DNA): TGTGCCAGTAGAACGTTCGTCGGGGAAGAGACCCAGTACTTC.

J is TRBJ2-2 and V is TRBV29-1; D might be TRBD1 or TRBD2, each matching 5 bases. The CDR3 sequence is 12 residues long. Germline assignment: CDR1 SQVTM and CDR2 ANQGSEA. The V end was cut by 5 bases, the J end by 4 bases, with 8 bases between. Here the CDR3 DNA reads TGCAGCGTTTACGGGGCCACCGGGGAGCTGTTTTTT. Protein product: CSVYGATGELFF.

The J gene is TRBJ2-5, the V gene TRBV5-1; D is unclear. Germline assignment: CDR1 SGHRS and CDR2 YFSETQ. Trimming took 0 bases from V and 1 from J, leaving 10 bases between them. This CDR3 region has 15 residues. The CDR3 nucleotides are TGCGCCAGCAGCTTGGCTTTGGCACTCCAAGAGACCCAGTACTTC. The encoded protein is CASSLALALQETQYF.

The table lists this clone with many counts. The V call is TRBV9, the J call TRBJ1-1; 7 bases fit TRBD1. The J segment lost 3 bases and the V segment lost 0 bases, leaving 2 bases of the junction unmatched. The V gene's germline CDR1 is SGDLS and CDR2 YYNGEE. The CDR3 is 14 residues long. CDR3: CASSVGTGDTEAFF. The CDR3 region has the DNA TGTGCCAGCAGCGTAGGCACAGGGGACACTGAAGCTTTCTTT. Combining the CDR3 with reference TRBV9 and TRBJ1-1 gives the whole variable domain DSGVTQTPKHLITATGQRVTLRCSPRSGDLSVYWYQQSLDQGLQFLIQYYNGEERAKGNILERFSAQQFPDLHSELNLSSLELGDSALYFCASSVGTGDTEAFFGQGTRLTVV.

J is TRBJ2-4 and V is TRBV29-1; D is possibly TRBD2 (6 bases). The CDR3 runs 13 residues. Germline V gives CDR1 SQVTM, CDR2 ANQGSEA. The CDR3 sequence: CSRGGVAKNIQYF. CDR3 nucleotide sequence: TGCTCTCGCGGCGGGGTAGCCAAAAACATTCAGTACTTC.

The genes are TRBV27 and TRBJ2-5; 8 positions match TRBD2. The J segment lost 5 bases and the V segment lost 5 bases, leaving 4 bases of the junction unmatched. The CDR3 loop spans 13 amino acids. Germline-derived CDR1 and CDR2 are MNHEY and SMNVEV (reference sequence). Written as DNA, the CDR3 is TGTGCCAGCAGTGACCTAGCGGGTGAGACCCAGTACTTC. Amino acid sequence: CASSDLAGETQYF.

This clone was detected a few times. V gene TRBV7-9 combines with J gene TRBJ2-4; possibly TRBD1 for D (5 bases). The V and J ends lost 5 bases and 6 bases respectively, with 8 bases between them. The CDR3 contains 12 residues. CDR1 is SEHNR and CDR2 is FQNEAQ in the germline V gene (reference sequence). The CDR3 nucleotides read TGTGCCAGCAGCCGAACAGGAAACATTCAGTACTTC. The encoded protein is CASSRTGNIQYF.

V and J are TRBV2 and TRBJ2-3; D remains unclear. The V and J ends lost 1 base and 4 bases respectively, with 9 bases between them. Per the germline V gene, CDR1 is SNHLY and CDR2 is FYNNEI. The CDR3 covers 14 residues. The CDR3: CASSEGSTPDTQYF. The CDR3 DNA is TGTGCCAGCAGTGAAGGCTCTACCCCAGATACGCAGTATTTT.

V is TRBV27 and J is TRBJ2-4; D possibly uses TRBD1 or TRBD2 (6 bases each). V was pared by 4 bases and J by 5 bases, with 9 bases between. Germline CDR1 reads MNHEY; CDR2 reads SMNVEV (reference sequence). The CDR3 sequence is 13 residues long. The CDR3 protein is CASSWGAENIQYF. The CDR3 DNA reads as TGTGCCAGCAGTTGGGGGGCCGAAAACATTCAGTACTTC.

This clone showed up just a few times. CDR3 amino acids: CASSQRAEQYF. The CDR3 DNA sequence: TGCGCCAGCAGCCAGAGGGCCGAGCAGTACTTC. The chain is built from TRBV4-1 and TRBJ2-5; D possibly corresponds to TRBD2 (5 bases). TRBJ2-7 explains the end of the DNA better; the J call may be wrong. Germline V gene lookup returns CDR1 MGHRA and CDR2 YSYEKL. This CDR3 has 11 residues.

The chain employs TRBV6-1 and TRBJ2-7, with unresolved D. There are 14 residues in the CDR3. Trimming stripped 3 bases from V and 2 bases from J, with 11 bases between. Looked up from germline, CDR1 is MNHNS and CDR2 is SASEGT. CDR3 amino acids: CASSDPGRAYEQYF. For the CDR3, the DNA is TGTGCCAGCAGTGATCCCGGCAGAGCCTACGAGCAGTACTTC.

This clone has a handful of counts. V usage is TRBV30 and J usage is TRBJ2-1; D uncertain. Germline CDR1 and CDR2: GTSNPN and SVGIG (reference sequence). V lost 7 bases and J 8 bases, leaving 3 bases between the germline ends. The CDR3 consists of 8 residues. Here the CDR3 reads CAFDEQFF. The CDR3 DNA sequence: TGTGCCTTCGATGAGCAGTTCTTC.

The chain has TRBV5-6 and TRBJ1-2; D is unresolved. Germline lookup yields CDR1 SGHDT and CDR2 YYEEEE. Trimming shortened V by 4 bases and J by 7 bases, and 5 bases separated the two germline ends. This CDR3 region has 10 residues. The CDR3 protein is CASSPPGYTF. The CDR3 coding sequence is TGTGCCAGCAGCCCGCCTGGCTACACCTTC.

This clone was observed once. V usage is TRBV29-1 and J usage is TRBJ2-5; D ambiguous. From germline, CDR1 is SQVTM and CDR2 ANQGSEA. Trimming stripped 7 bases from V and 4 bases from J, with 10 bases between. The CDR3 is 11 amino acids. CDR3 nucleotides: TGCAGCGCCAGGTTACGAGAGACCCAGTACTTC. Translating gives CSARLRETQYF. Using reference TRBV29-1 and TRBJ2-5 for the parts outside the CDR3, the full variable domain is SAVISQKPSRDICQRGTSLTIQCQVDSQVTMMFWYRQQPGQSLTLIATANQGSEATYESGFVIDKFPISRPNLTFSTLTVSNMSPEDSSIYLCSARLRETQYFGPGTRLLVL.

This chain connects TRBV27 to TRBJ2-1; 8 positions match TRBD2. The V and J ends lost 6 bases and 1 base, in that order; junction bases with no gene match: 14. This CDR3 is built from 18 residues. Germline-derived CDR1 and CDR2 are MNHEY and SMNVEV (reference sequence). The CDR3 region is CASSRGLVDPRSYNEQFF. CDR3 nucleotides: TGTGCCAGCAGCAGGGGACTAGTGGACCCCCGGTCCTACAATGAGCAGTTCTTC.

J is TRBJ2-3 and V is TRBV29-1, with 7 bases lining up with TRBD2. The V and J ends lost 0 bases and 6 bases, in that order; junction bases with no gene match: 12. The CDR3 length is 16 residues. Germline CDR1 and CDR2: SQVTM and ANQGSEA. The CDR3 is CSVEEVGSGNGDTQYF. The DNA for the CDR3 is TGCAGCGTTGAAGAGGTTGGGAGCGGGAACGGGGATACGCAGTATTTT.

The CDR3 spells CASSPGRSLNEQFF. CDR3 bases: TGTGCCAGCAGCCCCGGGAGGTCCCTCAATGAGCAGTTCTTC. The rearrangement uses TRBV13 and TRBJ2-1; 7 nucleotides align to TRBD2. The CDR3 consists of 14 residues. CDR1 is PRHDT, CDR2 FYEKMQ, per germline (reference sequence). The junction had 7 bases not matched to a gene; V was cut back by 5 bases and J by 6 bases.

This clone appeared many times. The J gene is TRBJ2-7, the V gene TRBV2; D ambiguous. The germline gives CDR1 SNHLY, CDR2 FYNNEI. The CDR3 is 10 amino acids. Trimming pared 3 bases from V and 6 bases from J, leaving 3 bases between. The CDR3 sequence is CASSDPEQYF. For the CDR3, the DNA is TGTGCCAGCAGTGATCCCGAGCAGTACTTC.

This clone has a count of ten or more. J is TRBJ1-5 and V is TRBV19, with a possible D match to TRBD1 (5 bases). Trimming left V 7 bases short and J 2 bases short, with 12 bases between. CDR3 length equals 14 residues. CDR1 LNHDA and CDR2 SQIVND come from the germline V gene (reference sequence). CDR3 in amino acids: CASTADTGNQPQHF. DNA of the CDR3: TGTGCCAGTACCGCGGACACGGGCAATCAGCCCCAGCATTTT.